One sample yielded the 24 T cell receptor beta chains listed below, sequenced in a study of blood T cell repertoires in COVID-19. TCRdb's table, derived via immunoSEQ multiplex PCR, lists solely in-frame clones and lacks some. The repertoire holds a few hundred thousand clones, roughly 80% seen once, with over 9.5% in the top ten. Sequencing was carried out using peripheral blood. These receptors all stem from a woman older than 75 with acute or convalescent COVID-19.

The chain recombines TRBV28 with TRBJ1-1; maybe TRBD1 (6 bases). CDR3 size: 11 residues. CDR1 MDHEN and CDR2 SYDVKM come from the germline V gene. Trimming removed 8 bases from V and 6 bases from J, with 10 bases in between. In DNA, the CDR3 is TGTGCCAGCTCCAGGGGACCTGAAGCTTTCTTT. Translation: CASSRGPEAFF.

The rearrangement links TRBV15 to TRBJ2-5; 7 bases are shared with TRBD1. This CDR3 has 14 amino acids. Germline V gene lookup returns CDR1 LNHNV and CDR2 YYDKDF (reference sequence). With 3 bases clipped from V and 5 bases from J, the junction kept 6 bases outside the gene matches. The CDR3 loop reads CATSRSGTAETQYF. The CDR3 DNA sequence: TGTGCCACCAGCAGGTCCGGGACAGCGGAGACCCAGTACTTC.

The V and J genes are TRBV6-1 and TRBJ2-3; 10 nucleotides match TRBD2. J lost 1 base, V lost 3 bases, and 1 base had no gene match. CDR3 length: 15 residues. CDR1 MNHNS and CDR2 SASEGT come from the germline V gene. CDR3 DNA sequence: TGTGCCAGCAGTGACCTAGCGGGGGGCACAGATACGCAGTATTTT. It specifies CASSDLAGGTDTQYF.

The gene calls are TRBV30 and TRBJ2-2; TRBD1 might be the D (5 bases). Trimming removed 3 bases from V and 4 bases from J, with 6 bases in between. Germline V gives CDR1 GTSNPN, CDR2 SVGIG (reference sequence). CDR3 length equals 12 residues. In nucleotides, the CDR3 is TGTGCCTGGAGCAGGGCCACCGGGGAGCTGTTTTTT. Its translation is CAWSRATGELFF.

This clone occurred a few times. The CDR3 reads CASSTSGDYNEQFF. CDR3 in DNA: TGTGCCAGCTCGACTAGCGGGGATTACAATGAGCAGTTCTTC. The rearrangement uses TRBV11-3 and TRBJ2-1; 11 bases are shared with TRBD2. CDR3 length equals 14 residues. V gave up 8 bases and J gave up 4 bases; unmatched junction bases: 4. The germline gives CDR1 SGHNT, CDR2 YENEEA.

Only one count was recorded for this clone. The chain recombines TRBV5-1 with TRBJ2-3; 7 nucleotides line up with TRBD1. The CDR3 length is 16 residues. V lost 0 bases and J lost 2; bases outside the gene matches: 6. CDR1 and CDR2 (germline): SGHRS, YFSETQ. The DNA for the CDR3 is TGCGCCAGCAGCTTGGAAGGGGGCAAGGACACAGATACGCAGTATTTT. This translates into CASSLEGGKDTDTQYF.

V is TRBV21-1 and J is TRBJ1-5; the DNA was not compared with TRBD1, the D call given in the table. TRBV21-1 has pseudogene status. The CDR3 totals 13 residues. The CDR3 DNA follows: TGTGCCACCGCGACACGAACCCACCAGCCCCAGCATTTT. Protein sequence: CATATRTHQPQHF.

This clone has a single count. V and J are TRBV3-1 (or the pseudogene TRBV3-2) and TRBJ2-4; TRBD2 might be the D (6 bases). Trimming removed 0 bases at V and 0 bases at J, with 24 bases between. The CDR3 contains 21 residues. Germline V gene data show CDR1 as LGHDT and CDR2 as YNNKEL (reference sequence). As DNA, the CDR3 is TGTGCCAGCAGCCAAGAGAATTTGGTGTCTTTCGGGGGACTAGCCAAAAACATTCAGTACTTC. The encoded protein is CASSQENLVSFGGLAKNIQYF.

The V and J genes are TRBV6-2 or TRBV6-3 and TRBJ2-5; D may be TRBD2 (6 bases). The V and J ends lost 0 bases and 2 bases respectively, with 10 bases between them. Germline V gene sequence: CDR1 MNHEY, CDR2 SVGEGT. The CDR3 sequence is 15 residues long. The CDR3 nucleotides are TGTGCCAGCAGTTACTCGGGGGGTAGACAAGAGACCCAGTACTTC. It encodes CASSYSGGRQETQYF.

J is TRBJ2-3 and V is TRBV6-2 or TRBV6-3; 7 positions agree with TRBD2. With 6 bases clipped from V and 5 bases from J, the junction kept 5 bases outside the gene matches. The CDR3 covers 13 residues. The germline gives CDR1 MNHEY, CDR2 SVGEGT. CDR3 sequence reads: CASSRRGVDTQYF. CDR3 nucleotide sequence: TGTGCCAGCAGCCGTCGGGGGGTAGATACGCAGTATTTT.

This chain uses TRBV21-1 with TRBJ2-2; TRBD1, the table's D call, was not compared with the DNA. TRBV21-1 is described as a pseudogene. The CDR3 runs 15 residues. In DNA form, the CDR3 reads TGTGCCAGCAGCACCCGACCCACAGGGGTAGGGGAGCTGTTTTTT. It translates to CASSTRPTGVGELFF.

V and J are TRBV9 and TRBJ2-3, with a weak D call TRBD2 (5 bases). CDR3 size: 15 residues. The germline gives CDR1 SGDLS, CDR2 YYNGEE. V was clipped by 3 bases and J by 0 bases, with 11 bases between them. The CDR3 DNA sequence: TGTGCCAGCAGCGAATTAGCGCTTAGCACAGATACGCAGTATTTT. Amino acids: CASSELALSTDTQYF.

The chain has TRBV19 and TRBJ2-2; possible D gene TRBD1, 6 bases. The V gene's germline CDR1 is LNHDA and CDR2 SQIVND (reference sequence). V was pared by 6 bases and J by 4 bases, with 9 bases between. This CDR3 has 13 amino acids. Here the CDR3 DNA reads TGTGCCAGTAGGGACAGCACCACCGGGGAGCTGTTTTTT. As protein: CASRDSTTGELFF.

The rearrangement uses TRBV7-2 and TRBJ2-3, with D maybe TRBD2 (7 bases). Germline loops: CDR1 SGHTA, CDR2 FQGNSA. V was trimmed by 4 bases and J by 1 base, leaving 12 bases between them. This CDR3 comprises 15 residues. CDR3 DNA sequence: TGTGCCAGCAGCTCGTGGGGGGGCCGCACAGATACGCAGTATTTT. It encodes CASSSWGGRTDTQYF.

The V and J genes are TRBV5-1 and TRBJ1-2; tentative D call: TRBD1 (5 bases). The CDR3 extends over 15 amino acids. CDR1 and CDR2 from the germline V gene are SGHRS and YFSETQ. The V gene lost 0 bases and the J gene lost 3 bases, with 12 bases spanning the gap. In DNA, the CDR3 is TGCGCCAGCAGCTTGGCGGGACTGTCGGACTATGGCTACACCTTC. Translated: CASSLAGLSDYGYTF. The full variable domain, rest sourced from reference TRBV5-1 and TRBJ1-2, is KAGVTQTPRYLIKTRGQQVTLSCSPISGHRSVSWYQQTPGQGLQFLFEYFSETQRNKGNFPGRFSGRQFSNSRSEMNVSTLELGDSALYLCASSLAGLSDYGYTFGSGTRLTVV.

The chain combines TRBV25-1 with TRBJ2-7; no firm D call. Germline V lookup: CDR1 MGHDK, CDR2 SYGVNS. The V end lost 4 bases, the J end lost 2 bases, and 6 bases lay between the germline ends. CDR3 size: 12 residues. The CDR3 region has the DNA TGTGCCAGCAGTGGGCTCACCTACGAGCAGTACTTC. Translated, it gives CASSGLTYEQYF.

This chain links TRBV6-5 with TRBJ1-2; maybe TRBD1 (6 bases). The germline V and J ends were trimmed by 10 bases and 6 bases, with 18 bases remaining between them. Germline V lookup: CDR1 MNHEY, CDR2 SVGAGI. The CDR3 covers 13 residues. CDR3 nucleotide sequence: TGTGCCACCCTCCGGGGCAGGGGCGATGGCTACACCTTC. Protein: CATLRGRGDGYTF.

V usage is TRBV2 and J usage is TRBJ1-5; no reliable D call. This CDR3 contains 14 residues. Per the germline V gene, CDR1 is SNHLY and CDR2 is FYNNEI. V lost 2 bases and J lost 5, with 10 bases in between. CDR3 loop: CASSEWASHQPQHF. CDR3 nucleotides: TGTGCCAGCAGTGAATGGGCCAGTCATCAGCCCCAGCATTTT.

The V gene is TRBV18, the J gene TRBJ2-7; 7 nucleotides agree with TRBD2. CDR1 is KGHSH, CDR2 LQKENI, per germline. The V gene end was trimmed by 3 bases and the J gene end by 4 bases; junction bases not matched to a gene: 9. The CDR3 runs 15 residues. The CDR3 loop is CASSPGGSAAYEQYF. DNA of the CDR3: TGTGCCAGCTCACCGGGGGGGTCAGCTGCGTACGAGCAGTACTTC.

The chain recombines TRBV3-1 (or the pseudogene TRBV3-2) with TRBJ2-7, with a tentative D call TRBD2 (6 bases). The germline V gene encodes CDR1 LGHDT and CDR2 YNNKEL (reference sequence). V lost 1 base, J lost 0 bases, and 10 bases lay in between. This CDR3 contains 15 residues. The CDR3 nucleotides read TGTGCCAGCAGCCAAGGGGACGGGAGCTCCTACGAGCAGTACTTC. This gives the protein CASSQGDGSSYEQYF.

The chain combines TRBV6-5 with TRBJ2-7; the match to TRBD2 covers 12 bases. The CDR3 is 13 amino acids. Germline assignment: CDR1 MNHEY and CDR2 SVGAGI. The ends lost 11 bases at V and 7 bases at J; junction bases unmatched: 9. The CDR3 bases are TGTGCCGTTCGGACTAGCGGGGATTGGGAGCAGTACTTC. This sequence encodes CAVRTSGDWEQYF.

The V call is TRBV5-6, the J call TRBJ2-3; 12 bases agree with TRBD2. There are 16 residues in the CDR3. Per the germline V gene, CDR1 is SGHDT and CDR2 is YYEEEE. V dropped 0 bases and J dropped 11; count of bases not matched to a gene: 10. This CDR3 reads CASSLGSLAGGSLQYF. The CDR3 DNA follows: TGTGCCAGCAGCTTGGGGTCACTAGCGGGAGGATCTCTGCAGTATTTT.

The chain has TRBV5-1 and TRBJ2-3, with 7 nucleotides matching TRBD2. The germline CDR1 and CDR2 sequences are SGHRS and YFSETQ. The CDR3 covers 15 residues. Losses at the gene ends were 4 bases for V and 4 bases for J; bases not matched to a gene: 9. CDR3: CASSGGTSDADTQYF. In DNA, the CDR3 is TGCGCCAGCAGCGGCGGCACTAGCGACGCAGATACGCAGTATTTT.

This clone has just a few counts. The V and J genes are TRBV3-1 (or the pseudogene TRBV3-2) and TRBJ2-7, with D possibly being TRBD2 (6 bases). Germline assignment: CDR1 LGHDT and CDR2 YNNKEL (reference sequence). The CDR3 consists of 13 residues. V was trimmed by 1 base and J by 7 bases, leaving 11 bases between them. DNA for the CDR3: TGTGCCAGCAGCCAAGGAACCGCGGGAGAGCAGTACTTC. Protein sequence: CASSQGTAGEQYF.